Listed here are 3 T cell receptor beta chains from one sample, sequenced in a study of breast tumors, draining lymph nodes, adjacent tissues. TCRdb processed the multiplex PCR reads anew with MiXCR; each CDR3 protein has one entry. The top ten hold about 1.4% of the sample, which has more than 200,000 distinct CDR3 sequences, less than 40% seen once. Axillary draining lymph nodes of breast cancer patients supplied the node samples. The sequenced material came from axillary lymph node tissue. These TCRs come from a female donor with breast cancer. Some clones in this sample may be carry-over from other donors' samples.

This clonotype was seen a handful of times. A much bigger clone sits one base away, suggesting this may be a read error. The chain's CDR3 is CASSPEAGVFSYAQYF. Written as DNA, the CDR3 is TGTGCCAGCAGCCCCGAAGCGGGAGTATTTTCCTACGCGCAGTACTTC. V is TRBV9 and J is TRBJ2-7, with 8 bases that match TRBD2. CDR1 and CDR2 (germline): SGDLS, YYNGEE. The CDR3 length is 16 residues.

The sample holds many counts of this clonotype. V gene TRBV28 combines with J gene TRBJ1-2, with TRBD1 matching over 12 bases. The CDR3 has 15 residues. Germline values: CDR1 MDHEN, CDR2 SYDVKM. J gave up 6 bases and V 6 bases, and 8 bases lay outside the gene matches. The CDR3 is CASSRAGTGGNGYTF. CDR3 bases: TGTGCCAGCAGCCGTGCGGGGACAGGGGGCAATGGCTACACCTTC.

The table lists this clonotype with a few counts. This may come from a read error, since a much larger clone is one base off. This chain uses TRBV5-1 with TRBJ1-5, with D possibly matching TRBD1 (6 bases). The germline V gene has CDR1 SGHRS and CDR2 YFSETQ. This CDR3 contains 14 residues. The CDR3: CASSVDSSNHPQHF. DNA of the CDR3: TGCGCCAGCAGCGTGGACAGTAGCAATCACCCCCAGCATTTT.